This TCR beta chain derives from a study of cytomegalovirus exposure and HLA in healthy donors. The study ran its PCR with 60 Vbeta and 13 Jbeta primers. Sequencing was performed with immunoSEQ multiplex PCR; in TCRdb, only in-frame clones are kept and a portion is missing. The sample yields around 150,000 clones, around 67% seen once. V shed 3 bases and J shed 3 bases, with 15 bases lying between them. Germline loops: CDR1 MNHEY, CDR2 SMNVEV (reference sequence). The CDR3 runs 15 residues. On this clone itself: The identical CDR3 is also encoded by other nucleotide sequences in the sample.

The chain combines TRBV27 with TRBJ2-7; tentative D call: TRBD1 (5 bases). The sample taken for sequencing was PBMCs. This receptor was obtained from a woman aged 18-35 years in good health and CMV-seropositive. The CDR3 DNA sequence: TGTGCCAGCAGTTTGTCCGGGCAGGGTAGCTACGAGCAGTACTTC. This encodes CASSLSGQGSYEQYF.